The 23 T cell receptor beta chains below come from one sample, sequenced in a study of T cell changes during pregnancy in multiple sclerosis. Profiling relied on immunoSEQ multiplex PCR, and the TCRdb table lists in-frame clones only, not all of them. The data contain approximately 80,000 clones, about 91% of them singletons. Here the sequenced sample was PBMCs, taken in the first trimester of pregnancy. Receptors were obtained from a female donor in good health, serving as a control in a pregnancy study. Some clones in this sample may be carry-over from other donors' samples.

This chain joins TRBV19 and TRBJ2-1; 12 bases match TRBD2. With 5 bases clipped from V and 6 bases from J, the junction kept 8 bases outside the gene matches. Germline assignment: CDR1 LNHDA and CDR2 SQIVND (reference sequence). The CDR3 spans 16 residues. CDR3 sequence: CASSSYLLAGGNEQFF. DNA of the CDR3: TGTGCCAGTAGTTCATACCTACTAGCGGGAGGCAATGAGCAGTTCTTC.

CDR3 sequence (DNA): TGTGCCAGCACCCTGACTAGCGTGGAGACCCAGTACTTC. It is translated as CASTLTSVETQYF. V is TRBV28 and J is TRBJ2-5; 8 bases fit TRBD2. Germline CDR1 and CDR2: MDHEN and SYDVKM. This CDR3 spans 13 amino acids. Unmatched junction bases numbered 6, after V lost 7 bases and J lost 5 bases.

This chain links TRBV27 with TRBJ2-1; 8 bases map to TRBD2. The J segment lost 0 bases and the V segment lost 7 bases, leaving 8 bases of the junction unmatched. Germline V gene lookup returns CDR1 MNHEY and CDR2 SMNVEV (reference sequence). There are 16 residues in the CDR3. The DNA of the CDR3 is TGTGCCAGCACGGTCACTAGCGGCAGCTCCTACAATGAGCAGTTCTTC. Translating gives CASTVTSGSSYNEQFF.

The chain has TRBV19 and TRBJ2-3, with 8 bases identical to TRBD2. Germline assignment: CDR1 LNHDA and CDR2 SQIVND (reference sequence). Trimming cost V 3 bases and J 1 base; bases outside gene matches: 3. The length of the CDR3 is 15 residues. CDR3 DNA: TGTGCCAGTAGTATTGCGGGAGGACGCACAGATACGCAGTATTTT. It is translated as CASSIAGGRTDTQYF.

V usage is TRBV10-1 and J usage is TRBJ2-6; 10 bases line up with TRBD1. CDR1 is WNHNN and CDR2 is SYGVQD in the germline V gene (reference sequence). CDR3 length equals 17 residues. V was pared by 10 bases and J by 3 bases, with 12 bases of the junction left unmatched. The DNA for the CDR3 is TGCGCCATCCGCGGCGGGACAGGGGAGTTTGGGGCCAACGTCCTGACTTTC. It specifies CAIRGGTGEFGANVLTF.

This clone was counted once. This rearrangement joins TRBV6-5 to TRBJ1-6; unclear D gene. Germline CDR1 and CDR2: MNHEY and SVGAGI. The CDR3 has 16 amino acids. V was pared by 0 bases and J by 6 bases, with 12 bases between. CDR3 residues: CASSYSGGLGNSPLHF. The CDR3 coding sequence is TGTGCCAGCAGTTACTCGGGAGGGTTAGGTAATTCACCCCTCCACTTT.

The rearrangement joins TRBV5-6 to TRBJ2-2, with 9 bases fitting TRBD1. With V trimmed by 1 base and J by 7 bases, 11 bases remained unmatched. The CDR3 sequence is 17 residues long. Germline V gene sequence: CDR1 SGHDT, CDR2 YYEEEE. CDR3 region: CASSLSEQGARGGELFF. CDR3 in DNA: TGTGCCAGCAGCTTGTCCGAACAGGGGGCGCGTGGCGGGGAGCTGTTTTTT.

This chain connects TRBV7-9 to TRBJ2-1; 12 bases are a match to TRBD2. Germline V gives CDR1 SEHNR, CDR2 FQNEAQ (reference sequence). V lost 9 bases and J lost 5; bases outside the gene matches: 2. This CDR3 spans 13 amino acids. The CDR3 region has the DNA TGTGCCAGTGGACTAGCGGGGAACAATGAGCAGTTCTTC. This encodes CASGLAGNNEQFF. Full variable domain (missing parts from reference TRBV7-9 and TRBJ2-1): DTGVSQNPRHKITKRGQNVTFRCDPISEHNRLYWYRQTLGQGPEFLTYFQNEAQLEKSRLLSDRFSAERPKGSFSTLEIQRTEQGDSAMYLCASGLAGNNEQFFGPGTRLTVL.

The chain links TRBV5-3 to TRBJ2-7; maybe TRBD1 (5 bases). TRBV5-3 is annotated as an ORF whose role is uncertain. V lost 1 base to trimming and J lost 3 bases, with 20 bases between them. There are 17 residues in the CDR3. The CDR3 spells CARSLRRRWQGGYEQYF. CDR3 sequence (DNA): TGTGCCAGAAGCTTGAGAAGGAGATGGCAGGGCGGCTACGAGCAGTACTTC.

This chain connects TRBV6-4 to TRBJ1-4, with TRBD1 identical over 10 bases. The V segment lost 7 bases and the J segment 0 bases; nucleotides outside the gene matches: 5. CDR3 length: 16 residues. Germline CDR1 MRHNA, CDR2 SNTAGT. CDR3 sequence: CASNLGQGTTNEKLFF. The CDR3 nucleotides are TGTGCCAGCAATCTGGGACAGGGGACAACTAATGAAAAACTGTTTTTT.

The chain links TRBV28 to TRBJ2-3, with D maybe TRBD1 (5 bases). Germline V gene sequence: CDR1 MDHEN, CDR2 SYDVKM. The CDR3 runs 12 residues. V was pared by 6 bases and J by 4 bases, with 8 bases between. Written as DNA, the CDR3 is TGTGCCAGCAGGGGGCGCCCAGATACGCAGTATTTT. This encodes CASRGRPDTQYF.

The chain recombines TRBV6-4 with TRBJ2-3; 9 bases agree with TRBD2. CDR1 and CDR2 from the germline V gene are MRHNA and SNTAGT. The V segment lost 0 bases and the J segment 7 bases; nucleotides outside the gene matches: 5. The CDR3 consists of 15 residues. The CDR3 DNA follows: TGTGCCAGCAGTGACTCCGCGGCGGGAGGGTATACGCAGTATTTT. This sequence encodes CASSDSAAGGYTQYF.

This CDR3 is CASSNPGQGSEAFF. The CDR3 DNA reads as TGTGCCAGCAGTAACCCGGGACAGGGAAGCGAAGCTTTCTTT. V usage is TRBV28 and J usage is TRBJ1-1; 9 bases are shared with TRBD1. Germline assignment: CDR1 MDHEN and CDR2 SYDVKM. The trim removed 5 bases at V and 8 bases at J, leaving 9 bases unmatched. This CDR3 contains 14 residues.

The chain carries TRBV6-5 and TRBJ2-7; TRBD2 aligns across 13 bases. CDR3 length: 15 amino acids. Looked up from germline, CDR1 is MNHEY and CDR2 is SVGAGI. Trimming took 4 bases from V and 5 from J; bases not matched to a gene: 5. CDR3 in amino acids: CASSSLGTSGNEQYF. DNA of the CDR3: TGTGCCAGCAGTTCCCTCGGGACTAGCGGGAACGAGCAGTACTTC.

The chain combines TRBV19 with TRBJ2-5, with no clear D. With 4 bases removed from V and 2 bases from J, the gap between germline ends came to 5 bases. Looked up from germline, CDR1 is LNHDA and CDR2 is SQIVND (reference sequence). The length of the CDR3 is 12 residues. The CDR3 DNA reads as TGTGCCAGTAGTAACAGTCAAGAGACCCAGTACTTC. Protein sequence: CASSNSQETQYF.

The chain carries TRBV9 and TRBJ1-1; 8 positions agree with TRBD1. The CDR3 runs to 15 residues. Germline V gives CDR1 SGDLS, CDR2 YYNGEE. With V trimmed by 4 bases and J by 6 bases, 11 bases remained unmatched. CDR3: CASSTQGAWDPEAFF. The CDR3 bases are TGTGCCAGCAGCACCCAGGGGGCCTGGGACCCTGAAGCTTTCTTT.

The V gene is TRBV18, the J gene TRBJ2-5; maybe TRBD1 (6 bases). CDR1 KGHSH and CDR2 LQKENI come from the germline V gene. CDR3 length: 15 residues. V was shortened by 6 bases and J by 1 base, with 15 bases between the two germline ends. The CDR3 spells CASSRSRGPQETQYF. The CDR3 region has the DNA TGTGCCAGCTCCCGTTCCAGGGGTCCCCAAGAGACCCAGTACTTC. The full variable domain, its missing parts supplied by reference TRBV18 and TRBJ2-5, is NAGVMQNPRHLVRRRGQEARLRCSPMKGHSHVYWYRQLPEEGLKFMVYLQKENIIDESGMPKERFSAEFPKEGPSILRIQQVVRGDSAAYFCASSRSRGPQETQYFGPGTRLLVL.

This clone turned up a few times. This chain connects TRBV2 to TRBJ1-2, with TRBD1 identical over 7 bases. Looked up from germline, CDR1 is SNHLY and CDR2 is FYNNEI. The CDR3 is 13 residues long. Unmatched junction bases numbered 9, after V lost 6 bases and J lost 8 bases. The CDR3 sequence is CASSPDRVRGYTF. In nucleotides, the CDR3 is TGTGCCAGCAGCCCCGACAGGGTCAGGGGCTACACCTTC.

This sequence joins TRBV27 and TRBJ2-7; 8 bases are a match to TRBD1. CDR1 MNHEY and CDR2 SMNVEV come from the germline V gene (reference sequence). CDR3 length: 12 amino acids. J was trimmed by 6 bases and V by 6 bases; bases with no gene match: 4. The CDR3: CASRQGAFEQYF. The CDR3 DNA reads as TGTGCCAGCAGGCAGGGGGCGTTCGAGCAGTACTTC.

The CDR3 DNA follows: TGTGCCAGCAGTTTAAGCCGCGAGAGCACCGGGGAGCTGTTTTTT. Translated, it gives CASSLSRESTGELFF. The V gene is TRBV28, the J gene TRBJ2-2; D unclear. From germline, CDR1 is MDHEN and CDR2 SYDVKM. Trimming cost V 2 bases and J 4 bases, with 11 bases left between them. The CDR3 covers 15 residues.

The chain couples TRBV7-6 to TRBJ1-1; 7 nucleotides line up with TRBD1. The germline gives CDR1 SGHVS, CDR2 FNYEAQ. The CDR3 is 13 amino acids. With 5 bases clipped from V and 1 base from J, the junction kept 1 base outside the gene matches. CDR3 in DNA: TGTGCCAGCAGCCGGACAGGGAACACTGAAGCTTTCTTT. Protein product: CASSRTGNTEAFF. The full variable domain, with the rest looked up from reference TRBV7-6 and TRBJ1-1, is GAGVSQSPRYKVTKRGQDVALRCDPISGHVSLYWYRQALGQGPEFLTYFNYEAQQDKSGLPNDRFSAERPEGSISTLTIQRTEQRDSAMYRCASSRTGNTEAFFGQGTRLTVV.

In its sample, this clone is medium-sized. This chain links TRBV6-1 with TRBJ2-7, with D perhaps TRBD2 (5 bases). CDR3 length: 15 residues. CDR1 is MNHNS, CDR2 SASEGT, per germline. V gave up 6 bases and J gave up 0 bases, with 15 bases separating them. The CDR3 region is CASSEEPTSSYEQYF. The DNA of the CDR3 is TGTGCCAGCAGCGAGGAACCAACTAGCTCCTACGAGCAGTACTTC.

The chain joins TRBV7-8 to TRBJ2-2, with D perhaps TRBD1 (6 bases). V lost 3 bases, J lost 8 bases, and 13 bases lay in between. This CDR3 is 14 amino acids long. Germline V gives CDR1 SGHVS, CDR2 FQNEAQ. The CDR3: CASSLDSVRGELFF. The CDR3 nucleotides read TGTGCCAGCAGCTTGGACAGTGTTAGAGGGGAGCTGTTTTTT.